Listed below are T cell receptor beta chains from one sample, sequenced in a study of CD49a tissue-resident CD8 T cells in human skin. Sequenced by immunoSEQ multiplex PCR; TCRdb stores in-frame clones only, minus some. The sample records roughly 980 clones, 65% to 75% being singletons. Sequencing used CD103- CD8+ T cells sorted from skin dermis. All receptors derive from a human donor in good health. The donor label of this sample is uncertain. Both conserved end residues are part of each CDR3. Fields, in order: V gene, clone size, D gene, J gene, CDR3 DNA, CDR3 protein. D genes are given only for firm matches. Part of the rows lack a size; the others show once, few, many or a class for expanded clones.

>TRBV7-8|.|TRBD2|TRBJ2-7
TGTGCCAGCAGCTTAGACCCAGCGGGAAGAGTAGGCGAGCAGTACTTC
CASSLDPAGRVGEQYF
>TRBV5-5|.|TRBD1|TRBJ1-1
TGTGCCAGCAGCTTGGGGGACAGGGCACTCAACACTGAAGCTTTCTTT
CASSLGDRALNTEAFF
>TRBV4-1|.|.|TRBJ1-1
TGCGCCAGCAGCCAAGGTCCCGTCTCTGAAGCTTTCTTT
CASSQGPVSEAFF
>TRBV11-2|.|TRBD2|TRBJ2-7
TGTGCCAGCAGCTTAGTAGTAGCGGGCCCCTACGAGCAGTACTTC
CASSLVVAGPYEQYF
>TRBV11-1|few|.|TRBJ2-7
TGTGCCAGCAGCCTGACTAGTAGGTACGAGCAGTACTTC
CASSLTSRYEQYF
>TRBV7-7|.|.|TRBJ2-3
TGTGCCAGCAGCTTAGGCCACGGTTTGGTACCGCAGTATTTT
CASSLGHGLVPQYF
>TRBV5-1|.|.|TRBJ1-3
TGCGCCAGCAGCCAGACCCGGGGACACTTGAGCTCTGGAAACACCATATATTTT
CASSQTRGHLSSGNTIYF
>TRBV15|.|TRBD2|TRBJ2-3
TGTGCCACCAGCCCTGCACGTTGGCGGGGGGGGACCACAGATACGCAGTATTTT
CATSPARWRGGTTDTQYF
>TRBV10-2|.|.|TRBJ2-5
TGCGCCGGCAGTGAGTCGACCAGGGGCCCGGGGGGTAGCGAGACCCAGTACTTC
CAGSESTRGPGGSETQYF
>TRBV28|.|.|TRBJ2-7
TGTGCCAGCAGCCCCCTCGGGTCCTACGAGCAGTACTTC
CASSPLGSYEQYF
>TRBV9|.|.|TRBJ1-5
TGTGCCAGCAGCGTAGACGCCGGTCAGCCCCAGCATTTT
CASSVDAGQPQHF
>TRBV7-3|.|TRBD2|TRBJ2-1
TGTGCCAGCAGCTTAATGCTAGCGGGAGTCAATGAGCAGTTCTTC
CASSLMLAGVNEQFF
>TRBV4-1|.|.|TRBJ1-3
TGCGCCAGCAGCCTCCGAAGAGGAGGGAACGGAAACACCATATATTTT
CASSLRRGGNGNTIYF
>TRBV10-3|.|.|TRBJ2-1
TGTGCCATCAGTGACGGGGGAGGACTCGCCCTCCCCTACAATGAGCAGTTCTTC
CAISDGGGLALPYNEQFF
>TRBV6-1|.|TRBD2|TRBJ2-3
TGTGCCAGCAGTGGAGGACTAGCGGGAGGGCCCGACACAGATACGCAGTATTTT
CASSGGLAGGPDTDTQYF
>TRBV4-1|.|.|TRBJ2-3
TGCGCCAGCAGCCAAGATAAAGGACTTCCCACAGATACGCAGTATTTT
CASSQDKGLPTDTQYF
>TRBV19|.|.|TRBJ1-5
TGTGCCAGTAGTGACCGGCCGGATAAGACGGGGAATCAGCCCCAGCATTTT
CASSDRPDKTGNQPQHF
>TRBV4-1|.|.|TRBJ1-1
TGCGCCAGCAGCCAATGGAACCCTAGCCAGGAAGCTTTCTTT
CASSQWNPSQEAFF
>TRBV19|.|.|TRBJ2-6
TGTGCCAGTAGTGAGAGACAGGCTGGGGCCAACGTCCTGACTTTC
CASSERQAGANVLTF
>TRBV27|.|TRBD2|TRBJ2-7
TGTGCCAGCAGTTTATGGGGCGGGAGGAGACACGAGCAGTACTTC
CASSLWGGRRHEQYF
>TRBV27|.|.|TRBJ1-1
TGTGCCAGCAGTTTATTGGGCAGGGGATATCCTGAAGCTTTCTTT
CASSLLGRGYPEAFF
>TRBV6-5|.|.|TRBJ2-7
TGTGCCAGCAGTCACTCCGGCTCCTACGAGCAGTACTTC
CASSHSGSYEQYF
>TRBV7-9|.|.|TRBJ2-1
TGTGCCAGCAGCTTAGGCCGAGGGGGTACTAGCTCCTACAATGAGCAGTTCTTC
CASSLGRGGTSSYNEQFF
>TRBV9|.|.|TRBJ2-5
TGTGCCAGCAGCGTGGCAGGGGCTTCGGGAGAGACCCAGTACTTC
CASSVAGASGETQYF
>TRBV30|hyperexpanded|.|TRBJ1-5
TGTGCCTGGAGCCCCGACAGCTATCAGCCCCAGCATTTT
CAWSPDSYQPQHF
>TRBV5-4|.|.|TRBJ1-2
TGTGCCAGCAGCTTGGAATGGGACACCTATGGCTACACCTTC
CASSLEWDTYGYTF
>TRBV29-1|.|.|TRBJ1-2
TGCAGCGTTGAAGATCCGCCTCCCCGACAGTACTATGGCTACACCTTC
CSVEDPPPRQYYGYTF
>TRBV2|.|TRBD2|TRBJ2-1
TGTGCCAGCCCCCTAGCGGGAGGCCCCAATGAGCAGTTCTTC
CASPLAGGPNEQFF
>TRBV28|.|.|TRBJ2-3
TGTGCCAGCAGTTTTATGGCTAGCCCGGCGGATACGCAGTATTTT
CASSFMASPADTQYF
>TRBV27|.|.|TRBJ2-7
TGTGCCAGCAGTTGGGCCGCAGGGCCCTACGAGCAGTACTTC
CASSWAAGPYEQYF
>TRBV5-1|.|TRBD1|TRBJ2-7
TGCGCCAGCAGCTGGACAGGGAACTACTACGAGCAGTACTTC
CASSWTGNYYEQYF
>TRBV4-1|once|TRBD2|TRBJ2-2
TGCGCCAGCAAGATTAGCGGGAGCAGGGGGGAGCTGTTTTTT
CASKISGSRGELFF
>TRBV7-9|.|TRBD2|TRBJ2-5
TGTGCCAGCAGCTTACCCGGGGGGAAGGGAGAGCAGTACTTC
CASSLPGGKGEQYF
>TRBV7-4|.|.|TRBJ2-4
TGTGCCAGCAGCTCTCGCGGGGTTGAGGGGGCAGGTCAGAGCATTCAGTACTTC
CASSSRGVEGAGQSIQYF
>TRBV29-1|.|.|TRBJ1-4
TGCAGCGTTGAAGAGGGGGGTCTGAATGAAAAACTGTTTTTT
CSVEEGGLNEKLFF
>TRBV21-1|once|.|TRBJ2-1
TGTGCCAGCAGTACTAAACCCGGGACAATTTTTAATGAGCAGTTCTTC
CASSTKPGTIFNEQFF
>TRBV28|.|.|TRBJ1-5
TGTGCCAGCAGGGGTCGGCGGGAGACCAATTTTAGCAATCAGCCCCAGCATTTT
CASRGRRETNFSNQPQHF
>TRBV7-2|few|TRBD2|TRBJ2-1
TGTGCCAGCAGGCACCCGGGCGGGAGGGCCTGGGATGAGCAGTTCTTC
CASRHPGGRAWDEQFF
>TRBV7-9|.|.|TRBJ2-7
TGTGCCAGCGCTCTTGGGGGGATCGAGCAGTACTTC
CASALGGIEQYF
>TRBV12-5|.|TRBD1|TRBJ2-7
TGTGCTAGTGTGGGTGGGGACAGGGGATCCTACGAGCAGTACTTC
CASVGGDRGSYEQYF
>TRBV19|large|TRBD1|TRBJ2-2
TGTGCCAGTAGTTTTCGGACAGGGGGCCACGGGGAGCTGTTTTTT
CASSFRTGGHGELFF
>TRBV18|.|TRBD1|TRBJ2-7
TGTGCCAGCTCCCCGGACAGGGGGAGCGAGCAGTACTTC
CASSPDRGSEQYF
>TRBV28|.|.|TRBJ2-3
TGTGCCAGCAGCACACCTCCAGGGAGCACAGATACGCAGTATTTT
CASSTPPGSTDTQYF
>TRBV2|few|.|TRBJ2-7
TGTGCCAGCAGTGTGTCGTCCTACGAGCAGTACTTC
CASSVSSYEQYF
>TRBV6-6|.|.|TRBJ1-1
TGTGCCAGCAGTTACGGCGGCGCTGAAGCTTTCTTT
CASSYGGAEAFF
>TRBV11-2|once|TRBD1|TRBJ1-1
TGTGCCAGCAGCTTGTATCGGACAGGGGGCCTGAACACTGAAGCTTTCTTT
CASSLYRTGGLNTEAFF
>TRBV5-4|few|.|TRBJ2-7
TGTGCCAGCAGCTTGGTGGCGGGGACCTACGAGCAGTACTTC
CASSLVAGTYEQYF